Here is one T cell receptor (beta chain) with its context. Its target is not known. The sample comes from a study of cytomegalovirus exposure and HLA in healthy donors. At the level of the study: A later analysis reported the same platform for the 90 to 150 validation repertoires and the roughly 650 first-cohort repertoires.

Assay: immunoSEQ multiplex PCR; the TCRdb copy retains only in-frame clones and omits some. The sample consists of approximately 120,000 clones, around 96% of them appearing once. Whole-study results and caveats: Rarity marked most TCR sequences, yet some public TCRs occurred in many donors. The TCR clusters that emerged in the first cohort tended, a later analysis found, to co-occur in the 95 to 150 validation repertoires. Among TCR beta chains, those listed as cytomegalovirus-associated numbered about 160.

Sequences were obtained from PBMCs. The sequence was collected from a young man in good health and CMV-seronegative.

Written as DNA, the CDR3 is TGTGCCAGCAGCTTACTCCAGGGGGCTACGGAGACCCAGTACTTC. Its translation: CASSLLQGATETQYF. The V gene is TRBV7-8, the J gene TRBJ2-5; 8 bases are shared with TRBD1. Germline V gene data show CDR1 as SGHVS and CDR2 as FQNEAQ. The CDR3 is made up of 15 amino acids. V dropped 2 bases and J dropped 5; count of bases not matched to a gene: 7.